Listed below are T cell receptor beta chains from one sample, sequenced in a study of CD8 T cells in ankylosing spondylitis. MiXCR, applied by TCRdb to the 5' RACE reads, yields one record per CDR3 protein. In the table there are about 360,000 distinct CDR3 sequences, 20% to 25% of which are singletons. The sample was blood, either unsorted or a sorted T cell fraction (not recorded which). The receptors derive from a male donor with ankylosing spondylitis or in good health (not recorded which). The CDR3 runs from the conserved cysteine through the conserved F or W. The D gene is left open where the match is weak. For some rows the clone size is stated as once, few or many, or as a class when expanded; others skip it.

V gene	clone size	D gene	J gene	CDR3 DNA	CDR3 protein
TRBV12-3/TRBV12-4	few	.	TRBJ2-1	TGTGCTACTACACTGTCGAGGGGAGTCCATGAGCAGTTCTTC	CATTLSRGVHEQFF
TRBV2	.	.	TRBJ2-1	TGTGCCAGTGTAGGGAGGGGGTACAATGAGCAGTTCTTC	CASVGRGYNEQFF
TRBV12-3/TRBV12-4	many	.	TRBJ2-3	TGTGCCAGCAGTTTATGGCGGGGTAGCACAGATACGCAGTATTTT	CASSLWRGSTDTQYF
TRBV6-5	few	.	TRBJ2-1	TGTGCCAGCAGTTACGGTTCAGAAACCGACAATGAGCAGTTCTTC	CASSYGSETDNEQFF
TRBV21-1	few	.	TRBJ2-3	TGTGCCAGCACCCCCTGGGGGGGCACAGATACGCAGTATTTT	CASTPWGGTDTQYF
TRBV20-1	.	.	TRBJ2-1	TGCAGTGCTCCCAGACGGGGGAGCTCCTACAATGAGCAGTTCTTC	CSAPRRGSSYNEQFF
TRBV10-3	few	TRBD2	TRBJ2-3	TGTGCCGTACGGACCCAGCGGGGGTTGACAGATACGCAGTATTTT	CAVRTQRGLTDTQYF
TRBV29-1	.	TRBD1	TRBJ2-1	TGCAGCGTTGACCCCCGGGACAGGGGGTTCAATGAGCAGTTCTTC	CSVDPRDRGFNEQFF
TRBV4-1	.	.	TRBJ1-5	TGCGCCAGCAGCCAAGGAGAATTAAGCAATCAGCCCCAGCATTTT	CASSQGELSNQPQHF
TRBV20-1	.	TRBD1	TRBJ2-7	TGCAGTGCTCCCTTGGACAGGGGACCCTACGAGCAGTACTTC	CSAPLDRGPYEQYF
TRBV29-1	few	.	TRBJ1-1	TGCAGCGTTGGTTGGGGGAATGGTACTGAAGCTTTCTTT	CSVGWGNGTEAFF
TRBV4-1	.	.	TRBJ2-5	TGCGCCAGCAGCCCCCGCACGTTGAAACGAGGGGAGACCCAGTACTTC	CASSPRTLKRGETQYF
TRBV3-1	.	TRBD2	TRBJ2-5	TGTGCCAGCAGCCCCCCGGGTCTAGCGGGGATACAAGAGACCCAGTACTTC	CASSPPGLAGIQETQYF
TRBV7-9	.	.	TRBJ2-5	TGTGCCAGCAGCTCCCCCGTAGAGACCCAGTACTTC	CASSSPVETQYF
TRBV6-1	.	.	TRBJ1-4	TGTGCCAGCAGGACGTGGCAGGGCGGTGAAAAACTGTTTTTT	CASRTWQGGEKLFF
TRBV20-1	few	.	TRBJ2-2	TGCAGTGCACTATACACCGGGACACCGACCGGGGAGCTGTTTTTT	CSALYTGTPTGELFF
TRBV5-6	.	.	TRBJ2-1	TGTGCCAGCAGCCGAGGGTTGGGTTCCAATGAGCAGTTCTTC	CASSRGLGSNEQFF
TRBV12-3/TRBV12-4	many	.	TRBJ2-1	TGTGCCAGCAGCCAGGACGGGAGCTCCTACAATGAGCAGTTCTTC	CASSQDGSSYNEQFF
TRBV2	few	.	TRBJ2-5	TGTGCCAGCAGTGAAGGCAGCCAAGGGGAGACCCAGTACTTC	CASSEGSQGETQYF
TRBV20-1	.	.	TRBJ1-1	TGCAGTGCTTCGGACAGAATGAACACTGAAGCTTTCTTT	CSASDRMNTEAFF
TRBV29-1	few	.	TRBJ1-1	TGCAGCGCCGGGACACTTTCCACTGAAGCTTTCTTT	CSAGTLSTEAFF
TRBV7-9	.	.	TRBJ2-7	TGTGCCAGCAGTTCCATTGGCCAGCCCTACGAGCAGTACTTC	CASSSIGQPYEQYF
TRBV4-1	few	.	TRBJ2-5	TGCGCCAGCAGCCAAGATCACCCACAAGAGACCCAGTACTTC	CASSQDHPQETQYF
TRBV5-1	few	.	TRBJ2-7	TGCGCCAGCGCGACGGGGTCAGCCTACGAGCAGTACTTC	CASATGSAYEQYF
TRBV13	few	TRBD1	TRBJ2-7	TGTGCCAGCAGCTTCCATAGGACAGGGGAGTACGAGCAGTACTTC	CASSFHRTGEYEQYF